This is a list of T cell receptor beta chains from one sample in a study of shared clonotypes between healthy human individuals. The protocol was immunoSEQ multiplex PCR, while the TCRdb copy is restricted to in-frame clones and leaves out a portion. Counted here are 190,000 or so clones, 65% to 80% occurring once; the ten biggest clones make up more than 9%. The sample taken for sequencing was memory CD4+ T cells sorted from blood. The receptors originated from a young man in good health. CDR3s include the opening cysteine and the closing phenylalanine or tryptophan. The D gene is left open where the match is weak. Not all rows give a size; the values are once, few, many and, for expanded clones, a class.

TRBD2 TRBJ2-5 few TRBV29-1 CSVVRQGGETQYF TGCAGCGTTGTAAGGCAGGGAGGGGAGACCCAGTACTTC
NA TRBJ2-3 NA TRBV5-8 CASSLGIGEDTQYF TGTGCCAGCAGCTTGGGGATAGGGGAGGATACGCAGTATTTT
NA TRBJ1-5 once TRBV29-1 CSVMADNQPQHF TGCAGCGTTATGGCGGATAATCAGCCCCAGCATTTT
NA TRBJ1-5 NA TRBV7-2 CASSLEDGVRPQHF TGTGCCAGCAGCTTAGAGGACGGGGTGCGGCCCCAGCATTTT
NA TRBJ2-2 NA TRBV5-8 CASSFGQNTGELFF TGTGCCAGCAGCTTTGGACAGAACACCGGGGAGCTGTTTTTT
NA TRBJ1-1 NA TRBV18 CASSPGASTEAFF TGTGCCAGCTCACCAGGGGCAAGCACTGAAGCTTTCTTT
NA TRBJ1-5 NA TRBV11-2 CASSWVHNQPQHF TGTGCCAGCAGCTGGGTCCACAATCAGCCCCAGCATTTT
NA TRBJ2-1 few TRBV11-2 CASSFLWGDNEQFF TGTGCCAGCAGCTTCCTCTGGGGTGACAATGAGCAGTTCTTC
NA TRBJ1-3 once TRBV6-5 CASSPTGGNTIYF TGTGCCAGCAGTCCGACAGGCGGAAACACCATATATTTT
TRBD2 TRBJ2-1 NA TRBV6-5 CASSYSRGGSYNEQFF TGTGCCAGCAGTTACTCCCGGGGGGGGTCCTACAATGAGCAGTTCTTC
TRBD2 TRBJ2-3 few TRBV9 CASSSGEGGRFADTQYF TGTGCCAGCAGCTCAGGAGAGGGCGGGAGGTTCGCAGATACGCAGTATTTT
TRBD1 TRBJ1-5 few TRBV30 CAWNQGGMKPQHF TGTGCCTGGAACCAGGGGGGTATGAAGCCCCAGCATTTT
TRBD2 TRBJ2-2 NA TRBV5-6 CASSPSGRAATGELFF TGTGCCAGCAGCCCTAGCGGGAGGGCAGCGACCGGGGAGCTGTTTTTT
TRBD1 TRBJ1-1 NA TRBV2 CASSWGQLNTEAFF TGTGCCAGCAGTTGGGGACAGCTCAACACTGAAGCTTTCTTT
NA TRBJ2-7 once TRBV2 CASSGGGTQAYEQYF TGTGCCAGCAGTGGCGGTGGGACCCAAGCCTACGAGCAGTACTTC
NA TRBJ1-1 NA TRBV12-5 CASGSRENEAFF TGTGCTAGTGGTTCTCGGGAGAATGAAGCTTTCTTT
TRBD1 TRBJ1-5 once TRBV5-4 CASSSIRKGTGRNQPQHF TGTGCCAGCAGCTCCATAAGGAAAGGGACAGGACGCAATCAGCCCCAGCATTTT
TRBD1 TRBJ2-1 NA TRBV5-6 CASSRGQGGSYNEQFF TGTGCCAGCAGCAGAGGACAGGGGGGTTCCTACAATGAGCAGTTCTTC
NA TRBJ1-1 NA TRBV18 CASSRERELAEAFF TGTGCCAGCTCACGCGAGAGGGAACTGGCTGAAGCTTTCTTT
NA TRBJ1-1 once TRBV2 CASTQETGQIGAEAFF TGTGCCAGTACACAAGAAACCGGACAGATCGGCGCTGAAGCTTTCTTT
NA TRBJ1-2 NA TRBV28 CASSPGAIGYTF TGTGCCAGCAGTCCCGGTGCGATAGGCTACACCTTC
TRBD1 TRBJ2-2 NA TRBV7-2 CASSSRQGGYTGELFF TGTGCCAGCAGCTCGCGACAGGGGGGCTACACCGGGGAGCTGTTTTTT
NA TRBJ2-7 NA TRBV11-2 CASSKKPLYEQYF TGTGCCAGCAGCAAGAAGCCGCTCTACGAGCAGTACTTC
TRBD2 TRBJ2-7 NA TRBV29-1 CSVEDTSAEQYF TGCAGCGTTGAAGATACTAGCGCTGAGCAGTACTTC
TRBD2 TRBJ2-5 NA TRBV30 CAWKWSMRGETQYF TGTGCCTGGAAGTGGAGTATGCGGGGGGAGACCCAGTACTTC
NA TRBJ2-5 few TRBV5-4 CASSLEGRETQYF TGTGCCAGCAGTTTGGAGGGCCGGGAGACCCAGTACTTC
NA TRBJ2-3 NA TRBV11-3 CASSPASSTDTQYF TGTGCCAGCAGCCCAGCCTCCAGCACAGATACGCAGTATTTT
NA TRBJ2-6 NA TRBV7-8 CASNRDSSGANVLTF TGTGCCAGCAATAGGGACTCTTCTGGGGCCAACGTCCTGACTTTC
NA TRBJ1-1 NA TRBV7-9 CASSFRSGAPMNTEAFF TGTGCCAGCAGCTTTAGGTCGGGGGCACCTATGAACACTGAAGCTTTCTTT
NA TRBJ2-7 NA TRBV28 CASTTGSSSYEQYF TGTGCCAGCACAACAGGGTCGAGCTCCTACGAGCAGTACTTC
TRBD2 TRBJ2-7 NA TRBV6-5 CASSPGTSGYEQYF TGTGCCAGCAGTCCTGGGACTAGCGGATACGAGCAGTACTTC
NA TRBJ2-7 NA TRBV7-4 CASSYSGGTYEQYF TGTGCCAGCAGCTACTCGGGCGGGACCTACGAGCAGTACTTC
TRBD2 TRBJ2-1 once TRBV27 CASRDPSGRGLEQFF TGTGCCAGCAGGGACCCTAGCGGGAGGGGTCTTGAGCAGTTCTTC
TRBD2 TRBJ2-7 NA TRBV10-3 CAIRAGPIGEQYF TGTGCCATCAGAGCGGGGCCCATCGGCGAGCAGTACTTC
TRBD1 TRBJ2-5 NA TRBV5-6 CASSLDRGPFGETQYF TGTGCCAGCAGCCTGGACAGGGGCCCCTTTGGGGAGACCCAGTACTTC
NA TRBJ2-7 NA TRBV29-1 CSVVLDRYEQYF TGCAGCGTTGTACTGGACAGATACGAGCAGTACTTC
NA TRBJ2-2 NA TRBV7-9 CASSLGHGSNTGELFF TGTGCCAGCAGCTTAGGTCACGGGAGTAACACCGGGGAGCTGTTTTTT
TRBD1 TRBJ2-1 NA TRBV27 CASSTGTEVYNEQFF TGTGCCAGTTCAACCGGGACAGAAGTTTACAATGAGCAGTTCTTC
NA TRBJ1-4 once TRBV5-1 CASSSIATNEKLFF TGCGCCAGCAGCTCTATCGCAACTAATGAAAAACTGTTTTTT
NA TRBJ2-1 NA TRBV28 CASSFRREQFF TGTGCCAGCAGTTTCCGGCGTGAGCAGTTCTTC
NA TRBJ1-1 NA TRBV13 CASSPRPGRMNTEAFF TGTGCCAGCAGCCCCCGGCCGGGGAGGATGAACACTGAAGCTTTCTTT
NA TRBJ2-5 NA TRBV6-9 CASSHAEGEGQETQYF TGTGCCAGCAGCCACGCGGAGGGGGAGGGCCAAGAGACCCAGTACTTC
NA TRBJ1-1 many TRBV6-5 CASSPTQTEAFF TGTGCCAGCAGCCCCACACAGACTGAAGCTTTCTTT
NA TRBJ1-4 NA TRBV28 CASSLRGAGQSNEKLFF TGTGCCAGCAGTTTAAGAGGCGCGGGTCAGTCTAATGAAAAACTGTTTTTT
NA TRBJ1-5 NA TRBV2 CASSEEGVFGQPQHF TGTGCCAGCAGTGAAGAGGGGGTGTTCGGGCAGCCCCAGCATTTT
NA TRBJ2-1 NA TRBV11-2 CASSLVVYNEQFF TGTGCCAGCAGCTTAGTCGTCTACAATGAGCAGTTCTTC
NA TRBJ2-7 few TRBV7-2 CASSWDGNSYEQYF TGTGCCAGCAGCTGGGACGGGAACTCCTACGAGCAGTACTTC
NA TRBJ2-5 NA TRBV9 CASSVGMGGSLQETQYF TGTGCCAGCAGCGTTGGGATGGGCGGGTCCCTACAAGAGACCCAGTACTTC
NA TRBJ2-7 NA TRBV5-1 CASTREQGSYEQYF TGCGCCAGCACCCGGGAGCAGGGTTCCTACGAGCAGTACTTC
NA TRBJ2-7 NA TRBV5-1 CASSLGSGVNYEQYF TGCGCCAGCAGCTTAGGGTCCGGGGTAAACTACGAGCAGTACTTC
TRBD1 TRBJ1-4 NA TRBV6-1 CASSDWTGNEKLFF TGTGCCAGCAGTGACTGGACAGGGAATGAAAAACTGTTTTTT
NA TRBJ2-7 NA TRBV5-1 CASSLENEQYF TGCGCCAGCAGCTTGGAGAACGAGCAGTACTTC
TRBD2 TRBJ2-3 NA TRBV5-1 CASSFVSGSTDTQYF TGCGCCAGCAGCTTTGTCAGCGGGAGTACAGATACGCAGTATTTT
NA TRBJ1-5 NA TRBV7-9 CASSLGVNQPQHF TGTGCCAGCAGCTTAGGAGTTAATCAGCCCCAGCATTTT
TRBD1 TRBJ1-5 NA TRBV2 CASSRQGLDNQPQHF TGTGCCAGCAGCAGACAGGGGCTAGACAATCAGCCCCAGCATTTT